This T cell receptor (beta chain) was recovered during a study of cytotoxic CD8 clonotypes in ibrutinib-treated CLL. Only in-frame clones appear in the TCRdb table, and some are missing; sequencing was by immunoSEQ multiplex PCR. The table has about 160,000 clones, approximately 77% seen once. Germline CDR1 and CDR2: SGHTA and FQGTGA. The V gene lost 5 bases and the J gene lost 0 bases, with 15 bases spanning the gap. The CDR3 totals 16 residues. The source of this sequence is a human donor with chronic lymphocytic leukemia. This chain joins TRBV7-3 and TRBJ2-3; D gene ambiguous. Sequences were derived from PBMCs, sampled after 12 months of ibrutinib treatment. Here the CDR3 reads CASSRGRSSSTDTQYF. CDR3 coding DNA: TGTGCCAGCAGCCGAGGACGGTCTTCGAGCACAGATACGCAGTATTTT.